The 30 T cell receptor beta chains in this list originate from one sample, sequenced in a study of a mutant IDH1 vaccine in newly diagnosed glioma. The time point here: week 23, last vaccination. Every vaccination contained 300 ug of the mutant IDH1 20-mer peptide and was paired with topical imiquimod. The method was immunoSEQ multiplex PCR; TCRdb's version includes in-frame clones alone and lacks a portion of them. There are 40,000 or so clones in the sample; 70% to 85% occur only once, and around 2.5% lies in the top ten. These receptors' targets are unknown. Sample: PBMCs, taken from a glioma patient whose treatment included an IDH1 peptide vaccine. The receptors were gathered from a woman between 18 and 29 years old with glioma. Some clones in this sample may be carry-over from other donors' samples.

This clone appeared a single time. The V gene is TRBV11-3, the J gene TRBJ2-5, with D perhaps TRBD2 (7 bases). The CDR3 loop spans 15 amino acids. The V and J ends lost 1 base and 4 bases respectively, with 13 bases between them. Germline CDR1 is SGHNT and CDR2 is YENEEA. The CDR3: CASSLVGGVGETQYF. The CDR3 nucleotides read TGTGCCAGCAGCTTAGTAGGGGGGGTAGGAGAGACCCAGTACTTC.

There are a few counts of this clone. The rearrangement joins TRBV7-8 to TRBJ1-1; 8 bases align to TRBD1. The CDR3 covers 14 residues. With V trimmed by 4 bases and J by 0 bases, 1 base remained unmatched. Per the germline V gene, CDR1 is SGHVS and CDR2 is FQNEAQ. CDR3 protein: CASSWTGMNTEAFF. CDR3 nucleotide sequence: TGTGCCAGCAGCTGGACAGGGATGAACACTGAAGCTTTCTTT.

This clone was seen a single time. V and J are TRBV5-1 and TRBJ2-3; 7 bases map to TRBD1. This CDR3 has 14 residues. The V and J ends lost 4 bases and 2 bases, in that order; junction bases with no gene match: 4. The V gene's germline CDR1 is SGHRS and CDR2 YFSETQ. The CDR3 sequence is CASSRDRVTDTQYF. The CDR3 bases are TGCGCCAGCAGCCGGGACAGAGTCACAGATACGCAGTATTTT.

This clone has just a few counts. The V call is TRBV7-8, the J call TRBJ1-5; 9 bases match TRBD1. V shed 5 bases, J shed 0 bases, and the junction held 11 bases outside the gene matches. The CDR3 sequence is 18 residues long. CDR1 is SGHVS and CDR2 is FQNEAQ in the germline V gene. The CDR3 protein is CASSIGQGISYSNQPQHF. The CDR3 bases are TGTGCCAGCAGCATAGGACAGGGGATATCATATAGCAATCAGCCCCAGCATTTT.

In nucleotides, the CDR3 is TGTGCCTACAAACCGGGCAGGGGACCGAACACCGGGGAGCTGTTTTTT. It is translated as CAYKPGRGPNTGELFF. The chain is built from TRBV10-3 and TRBJ2-2, with D perhaps TRBD1 (6 bases). Trimming removed 11 bases at V and 0 bases at J, with 19 bases between. Germline lookup yields CDR1 ENHRY and CDR2 SYGVKD. There are 16 residues in the CDR3.

This clone was detected only once. The chain joins TRBV7-6 to TRBJ2-7, with D possibly matching TRBD1 (5 bases). V gave up 1 base and J gave up 2 bases, with 12 bases separating them. Germline assignment: CDR1 SGHVS and CDR2 FNYEAQ. The CDR3 is 15 amino acids. CDR3 bases: TGTGCCAGCAGCTTAGAGGCTCAGGGAACCTACGAGCAGTACTTC. It translates to CASSLEAQGTYEQYF.

The V gene is TRBV29-1, the J gene TRBJ2-4; 8 bases fit TRBD1. From germline, CDR1 is SQVTM and CDR2 ANQGSEA. Trimming cost V 0 bases and J 5 bases; bases outside gene matches: 6. The CDR3 loop spans 15 amino acids. The CDR3 loop is CSVEEAGGHQNIQYF. DNA for the CDR3: TGCAGCGTTGAAGAGGCAGGGGGCCACCAAAACATTCAGTACTTC.

This chain connects TRBV6-6 to TRBJ2-1; TRBD2 agrees at 7 bases. V was pared by 2 bases and J by 8 bases, with 9 bases of the junction left unmatched. Germline V gives CDR1 MNHNY, CDR2 SVGAGI (reference sequence). The CDR3 spans 15 residues. CDR3: CASSYPRGLVHEQFF. The CDR3 DNA is TGTGCCAGCAGTTACCCTCGCGGACTAGTCCATGAGCAGTTCTTC.

This sequence joins TRBV25-1 and TRBJ1-2, with 8 bases lining up with TRBD1. This CDR3 contains 15 residues. CDR1 MGHDK and CDR2 SYGVNS come from the germline V gene. With 2 bases clipped from V and 2 bases from J, the junction kept 4 bases outside the gene matches. The CDR3 DNA sequence: TGTGCCAGCAGTGAAGGGAACAGGGGGAACTATGGCTACACCTTC. Its protein product is CASSEGNRGNYGYTF.

The rearrangement uses TRBV7-2 and TRBJ2-3, with D uncertain. Trimming left V 4 bases short and J 4 bases short, with 18 bases between. Looked up from germline, CDR1 is SGHTA and CDR2 is FQGNSA. This CDR3 has 16 amino acids. CDR3 region: CASSSAGSPGADTQYF. The CDR3 DNA is TGTGCCAGCAGCTCCGCAGGTTCCCCAGGAGCAGATACGCAGTATTTT.

The genes are TRBV7-2 and TRBJ1-5; D perhaps matches TRBD1 (5 bases). V was shortened by 1 base and J by 6 bases, with 13 bases between the two germline ends. The CDR3 is 15 residues long. CDR1 is SGHTA, CDR2 FQGNSA, per germline. This chain's CDR3 is CASSLEALGGQPQHF. The DNA for the CDR3 is TGTGCCAGCAGCTTAGAGGCGTTGGGGGGTCAGCCCCAGCATTTT.

The chain carries TRBV6-1 and TRBJ1-1; maybe TRBD1 (5 bases). Trimming removed 5 bases at V and 1 base at J, with 11 bases between. Germline CDR1 MNHNS, CDR2 SASEGT. The CDR3 totals 14 residues. The CDR3 sequence is CASSLTQGNTEAFF. The CDR3 DNA follows: TGTGCCAGCAGTCTCACTCAGGGGAACACTGAAGCTTTCTTT.

The chain has TRBV6-6 and TRBJ1-3; 9 bases align to TRBD1. CDR3 length: 15 residues. Germline lookup yields CDR1 MNHNY and CDR2 SVGAGI (reference sequence). Trimming removed 7 bases from V and 4 bases from J; junction bases left unmatched: 8. The CDR3 region is CASISGTGSGNTIYF. As DNA, the CDR3 is TGTGCCAGCATCTCCGGGACAGGGTCGGGAAACACCATATATTTT.

This chain joins TRBV9 and TRBJ2-3; D is perhaps TRBD2 (6 bases). V was cut by 4 bases and J by 2 bases, with 17 bases left in between. The V gene's germline CDR1 is SGDLS and CDR2 YYNGEE. The CDR3 contains 16 residues. The CDR3 bases are TGTGCCAGCAGCCCGCCGGGACTTTCCTTCACAGATACGCAGTATTTT. Amino acids: CASSPPGLSFTDTQYF.

The CDR3 is CASSLVGMNTEAFF. CDR3 sequence (DNA): TGTGCCAGCAGCTTAGTCGGAATGAACACTGAAGCTTTCTTT. This chain connects TRBV11-3 to TRBJ1-1; no reliable D call. CDR3 length: 14 amino acids. Trimming cost V 1 base and J 0 bases, with 6 bases left between them. Per germline, CDR1 SGHNT and CDR2 YENEEA.

The chain is built from TRBV7-6 and TRBJ2-2; TRBD2 matches at 7 bases. J was trimmed by 6 bases and V by 3 bases; bases with no gene match: 13. The CDR3 sequence is 17 residues long. Germline CDR1 is SGHVS and CDR2 is FNYEAQ. CDR3 nucleotides: TGTGCCAGCAGCTTGGGGCGGGTCGGGAGGACCTCCGGGGAGCTGTTTTTT. Protein product: CASSLGRVGRTSGELFF.

This chain uses TRBV5-1 with TRBJ2-7, with a tentative D call TRBD2 (6 bases). V lost 4 bases and J 7 bases, leaving 15 bases between the germline ends. The CDR3 runs 13 residues. Looked up from germline, CDR1 is SGHRS and CDR2 is YFSETQ. In DNA form, the CDR3 reads TGCGCCAGCAGCGTGTCGACTAGTGGTGAGCAGTACTTC. It encodes CASSVSTSGEQYF.

CDR3 DNA: TGTGCCATCAGTGAAAAGCGGGGGGGCTCCTACGAGCAGTACTTC. Translating gives CAISEKRGGSYEQYF. This chain connects TRBV10-3 to TRBJ2-7; 10 bases map to TRBD2. Germline V gene data show CDR1 as ENHRY and CDR2 as SYGVKD. V lost 3 bases, J lost 0 bases, and 2 bases stayed unmatched. CDR3 length: 15 amino acids.

This sequence joins TRBV29-1 and TRBJ1-2; D is undetermined. Germline V lookup: CDR1 SQVTM, CDR2 ANQGSEA. Deletions cut 3 bases from V and 5 bases from J, with 7 bases between. The CDR3 extends over 11 amino acids. The CDR3 DNA reads TGCAGCGTTGATATCGGTTATGGCTACACCTTC. Translation gives CSVDIGYGYTF.

V and J are TRBV2 and TRBJ1-2; D perhaps matches TRBD1 (6 bases). The germline V gene has CDR1 SNHLY and CDR2 FYNNEI. V was pared by 3 bases and J by 3 bases, with 11 bases between. CDR3 length: 14 amino acids. CDR3 DNA sequence: TGTGCCAGCAGTGATTTAGGGGGATACTATGGCTACACCTTC. Translation gives CASSDLGGYYGYTF. The full variable domain, with the rest looked up from reference TRBV2 and TRBJ1-2, is EPEVTQTPSHQVTQMGQEVILRCVPISNHLYFYWYRQILGQKVEFLVSFYNNEISEKSEIFDDQFSVERPDGSNFTLKIRSTKLEDSAMYFCASSDLGGYYGYTFGSGTRLTVV.

A word on this clone: The junction differs from germline at one of its ends, possibly a read error. The chain is built from TRBV12-5 and TRBJ2-5, with D perhaps being TRBD1 or TRBD2 (5 bases each). The CDR3 has 13 amino acids. CDR1 and CDR2 (germline): LGHNT, FRNRAP. The CDR3 loop is CASGLGEQETQYF. CDR3 DNA sequence: TGTGCTAGTGGGTTGGGGGAACAAGAGACCCAGTACTTC.

The gene calls are TRBV5-1 and TRBJ1-2, with TRBD1 matching over 8 bases. The CDR3 runs 15 residues. V trimming: 3 bases; J trimming: 4 bases; junction bases outside the gene matches: 8. Per germline, CDR1 SGHRS and CDR2 YFSETQ. In nucleotides, the CDR3 is TGCGCCAGCAGCTGGGAAGGACAGGGAGCCTATGGCTACACCTTC. Translating gives CASSWEGQGAYGYTF.

The chain recombines TRBV21-1 with TRBJ1-1. TRBV21-1 counts as a pseudogene. This CDR3 has 14 residues. CDR3 coding DNA: TGTGCCAGCAGCAAAGAGTACGTCGACACTGAAGCTTTCTTT. Its translation is CASSKEYVDTEAFF.

As for this clone: Compared with germline, one end of the junction differs, possibly owing to a read error. The chain's CDR3 is CAISESRASHNEQFF. DNA of the CDR3: TGTGCCATCAGTGAGTCTAGGGCCTCCCACAATGAGCAGTTCTTC. V usage is TRBV10-3 and J usage is TRBJ2-1; D is ambiguous. This CDR3 is 15 amino acids long. CDR1 ENHRY and CDR2 SYGVKD come from the germline V gene.

The chain is built from TRBV5-8 and TRBJ2-1, with TRBD1 as a possible D gene (5 bases). This CDR3 spans 17 amino acids. Germline CDR1 SGHTS, CDR2 YDEGEE. Trimming shortened V by 4 bases and J by 0 bases, and 17 bases separated the two germline ends. The CDR3 nucleotides read TGTGCCAGCAGCCCTGCGATACAGGTCAGCTCCTACAATGAGCAGTTCTTC. It translates to CASSPAIQVSSYNEQFF. Full variable domain (rest looked up from reference TRBV5-8 and TRBJ2-1): EAGVTQSPTHLIKTRGQQATLRCSPISGHTSVYWYQQALGLGLQFLLWYDEGEERNRGNFPPRFSGRQFPNYSSELNVNALELEDSALYLCASSPAIQVSSYNEQFFGPGTRLTVL.

The rearrangement links TRBV11-2 to TRBJ1-1; 10 bases map to TRBD1. The V gene end was trimmed by 5 bases and the J gene end by 1 base; junction bases not matched to a gene: 4. The CDR3 loop spans 15 amino acids. Germline lookup yields CDR1 SGHAT and CDR2 FQNNGV. This CDR3 is CASSTGTGANTEAFF. CDR3 nucleotide sequence: TGTGCCAGCAGCACCGGGACAGGGGCGAACACTGAAGCTTTCTTT.

DNA for the CDR3: TGTGCCAGCAGTCCCCCCGTCAGGACACCTTTGGGTGAGCAGTTCTTC. This sequence encodes CASSPPVRTPLGEQFF. V and J are TRBV5-4 and TRBJ2-1; D might be TRBD1 (5 bases). V was pared by 5 bases and J by 9 bases, with 24 bases between. In germline, CDR1 is SGHNT, CDR2 YYREEE (reference sequence). This CDR3 is 16 amino acids long.

This rearrangement joins TRBV7-8 to TRBJ2-7; 7 bases line up with TRBD1. The CDR3 has 16 residues. Looked up from germline, CDR1 is SGHVS and CDR2 is FQNEAQ. J was trimmed by 2 bases and V by 2 bases; bases with no gene match: 9. CDR3 DNA sequence: TGTGCCAGCAGCTTAAGGGCCTTTGGACAGGCCTACGAGCAGTACTTC. Translation gives CASSLRAFGQAYEQYF.

This clone was counted a single time. V gene TRBV7-9 combines with J gene TRBJ2-5; 8 nucleotides agree with TRBD1. V was pared by 3 bases and J by 6 bases, with 6 bases of the junction left unmatched. In germline, CDR1 is SEHNR, CDR2 FQNEAQ (reference sequence). The CDR3 covers 14 residues. CDR3 sequence (DNA): TGTGCCAGCAGCTTTAAGACAGGGGTAAAGACCCAGTACTTC. This codes for CASSFKTGVKTQYF.

The J gene is TRBJ1-3, the V gene TRBV19; weak D call: TRBD1 (6 bases). V gave up 4 bases and J gave up 5 bases, with 18 bases separating them. Germline CDR1 LNHDA, CDR2 SQIVND (reference sequence). This CDR3 is built from 16 residues. For the CDR3, the DNA is TGTGCCAGTAGTACCGAGGCGACAGGCCTGAGAAACACCATATATTTT. This sequence encodes CASSTEATGLRNTIYF.